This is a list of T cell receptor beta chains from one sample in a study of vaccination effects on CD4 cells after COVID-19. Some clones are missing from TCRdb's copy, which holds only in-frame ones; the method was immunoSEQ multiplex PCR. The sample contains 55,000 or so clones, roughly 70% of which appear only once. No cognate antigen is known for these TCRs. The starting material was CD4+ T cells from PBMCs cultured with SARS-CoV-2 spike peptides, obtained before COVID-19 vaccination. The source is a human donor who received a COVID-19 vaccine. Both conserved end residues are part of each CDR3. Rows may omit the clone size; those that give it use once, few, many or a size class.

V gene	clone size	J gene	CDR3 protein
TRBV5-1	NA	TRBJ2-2	CASQRTPTRTGELFF
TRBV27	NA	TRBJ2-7	CASRFRQGYYEQYF
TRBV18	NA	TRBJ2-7	CASSPGAGNYEQYF
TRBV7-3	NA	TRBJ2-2	CASSLVGAGRSPGELFF
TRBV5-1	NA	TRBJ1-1	CASSAKVDTEAFF
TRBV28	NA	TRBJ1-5	CAIRRTGHNSNQPQHF
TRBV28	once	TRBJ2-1	CASSRSPGHEQFF
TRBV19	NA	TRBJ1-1	CASSILGSLNTEAFF
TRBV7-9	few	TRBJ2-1	CASSPGYLKGDEQFF
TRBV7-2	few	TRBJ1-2	CASSRNTGNYGYTF
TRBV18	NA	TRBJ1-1	CASSPRAYTEAFF
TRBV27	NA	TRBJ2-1	CASSLSGSSYNEQFF
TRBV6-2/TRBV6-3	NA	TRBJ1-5	CASTPHRQGNQPQHF
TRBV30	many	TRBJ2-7	CAWRPTGAYEQYF
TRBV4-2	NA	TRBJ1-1	CASSPPRDTEAFF
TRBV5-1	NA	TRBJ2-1	CASRLLAGGSNEQFF
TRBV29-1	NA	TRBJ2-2	CSVEDSTGKKNTGELFF
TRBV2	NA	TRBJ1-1	CASKKDGVRNTEAFF
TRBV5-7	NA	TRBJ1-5	CASRPGPSNQPQHF
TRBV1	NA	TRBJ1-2	CTSSQGEFDGYTF
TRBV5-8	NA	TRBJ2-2	CASSKDRARTGELFF
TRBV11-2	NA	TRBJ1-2	CASSSDRAVGYTF
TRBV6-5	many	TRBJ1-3	CASSYIPGNTIYF
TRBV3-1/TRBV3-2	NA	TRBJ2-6	CASSLGTRAGANVLTF
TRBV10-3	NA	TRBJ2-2	CAIRATGEVAKNTGELFF
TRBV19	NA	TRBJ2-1	CASSIRGLAAYNEQFF
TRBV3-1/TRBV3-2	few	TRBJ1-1	CASSTSPGQGALTEAFF
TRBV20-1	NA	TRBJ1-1	CSAETNTEAFF
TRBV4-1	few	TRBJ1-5	CASSHHKGDSGPQHF
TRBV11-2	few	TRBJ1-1	CASSSGVGREAFF
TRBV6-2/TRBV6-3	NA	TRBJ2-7	CASSSVSNLYEQYF
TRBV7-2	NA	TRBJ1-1	CASSLGTGGDEAFF
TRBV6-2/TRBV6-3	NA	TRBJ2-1	CASSYSNSGRAANEQFF
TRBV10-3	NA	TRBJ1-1	CAPRTDNPNTEAFF
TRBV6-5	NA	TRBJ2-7	CASTGGFEQYF
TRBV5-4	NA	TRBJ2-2	CASSRAGWGRTTGELFF
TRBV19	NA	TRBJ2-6	CASSYPGQGKTNVLTF
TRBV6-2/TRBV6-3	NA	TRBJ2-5	CASSYRPRQGERGTQYF
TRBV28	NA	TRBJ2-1	CASSVPGNEQFF
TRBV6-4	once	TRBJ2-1	CASRARGSYNEQFF